Following are 12 T cell receptor beta chains from one sample sequenced in a study of CD8+ T cells in alopecia areata. After isolation, RNA underwent reverse transcription to generate cDNA as the sequencing template. Clones were read by immunoSEQ multiplex PCR, and TCRdb kept only the in-frame ones, dropping some. The table includes 150,000 to 200,000 clones, roughly 60% detected once. Treatment in this sample: oral pan-JAK inhibitor, 5-10 mg twice daily. The sample consisted of CD4+ T cells sorted from blood, taken at week 24, from a patient treated with tofacitinib. These receptors all come from a human donor with alopecia areata.

This clone was found many times. This chain links TRBV12-5 with TRBJ2-1; the D gene is possibly TRBD2 (5 bases). V was pared by 2 bases and J by 0 bases, with 20 bases between. Germline CDR1 and CDR2: LGHNT and FRNRAP. This CDR3 has 19 residues. CDR3: CASGLFLTGLSSSYNEQFF. The CDR3 coding sequence is TGTGCTAGTGGTTTGTTCCTAACCGGACTCTCGAGCTCCTACAATGAGCAGTTCTTC.

The genes are TRBV4-2 and TRBJ1-2; TRBD1 is a possible D gene (5 bases). Trimming took 1 base from V and 0 from J, leaving 18 bases between them. The CDR3 has 18 amino acids. CDR1 and CDR2 from the germline V gene are LGHNA and YNFKEQ. The DNA of the CDR3 is TGTGCCAGCAGCCAAGGTGAGGGACTCAAGTACTCTAACTATGGCTACACCTTC. It yields the protein CASSQGEGLKYSNYGYTF.

The chain combines TRBV30 with TRBJ1-1; D not resolved. Trimming shortened V by 4 bases and J by 5 bases, and 14 bases separated the two germline ends. Per germline, CDR1 GTSNPN and CDR2 SVGIG (reference sequence). This CDR3 is 13 amino acids long. Here the CDR3 DNA reads TGTGCCTGGACCGACAATACCAGGACTGAAGCTTTCTTT. It translates to CAWTDNTRTEAFF. The full variable domain, rest sourced from reference TRBV30 and TRBJ1-1, is SQTIHQWPATLVQPVGSPLSLECTVEGTSNPNLYWYRQAAGRGLQLLFYSVGIGQISSEVPQNLSASRPQDRQFILSSKKLLLSDSGFYLCAWTDNTRTEAFFGQGTRLTVV.

The chain employs TRBV5-1 and TRBJ2-5, with TRBD2 matching 8 bases. Germline CDR1 and CDR2: SGHRS and YFSETQ. V trimming: 3 bases; J trimming: 4 bases; junction bases outside the gene matches: 11. The CDR3 sequence is 16 residues long. The CDR3 is CASSSPAGGGRETQYF. CDR3 coding DNA: TGCGCCAGCAGCTCCCCTGCGGGGGGTGGGAGAGAGACCCAGTACTTC.

This clone came up a few times. Here the CDR3 reads CASSEPSLNTDTQYF. The CDR3 bases are TGTGCCAGCAGTGAACCCTCCTTGAACACAGATACGCAGTATTTT. V is TRBV2 and J is TRBJ2-3; D call uncertain. The germline V gene encodes CDR1 SNHLY and CDR2 FYNNEI. This CDR3 has 15 amino acids. Between the trimmed V and J ends, which lost 2 bases and 2 bases, there was a span of 11 bases.

The rearrangement uses TRBV20-1 and TRBJ1-4, with D unresolved. The V gene's germline CDR1 is DFQATT and CDR2 SNEGSKA (reference sequence). The CDR3 length is 11 residues. The CDR3 protein is CTIATNEKLFF. The CDR3, as DNA: TGCACTATTGCAACTAATGAAAAACTGTTTTTT.

This clone has more than one count but fewer than ten. The chain employs TRBV4-1 and TRBJ2-2, with D tentatively TRBD1 or TRBD2 (5 bases each). The germline V gene encodes CDR1 MGHRA and CDR2 YSYEKL. The CDR3 spans 17 residues. V lost 3 bases and J 4 bases, leaving 18 bases between the germline ends. CDR3 loop: CASSHDLPGPVTGELFF. The CDR3 DNA reads as TGCGCCAGCAGCCATGATCTACCGGGACCAGTCACCGGGGAGCTGTTTTTT.

The chain carries TRBV7-2 and TRBJ1-6, with 8 bases that match TRBD1. Unmatched junction bases numbered 6, after V lost 1 base and J lost 10 bases. The length of the CDR3 is 15 residues. Germline CDR1 reads SGHTA; CDR2 reads FQGNSA. CDR3 sequence (DNA): TGTGCCAGCAGCTTAGGGGGACAGGTTGGATCACCCCTCCACTTT. Protein sequence: CASSLGGQVGSPLHF. The variable domain in full, completed from reference TRBV7-2 and TRBJ1-6, reads GAGVSQSPSNKVTEKGKDVELRCDPISGHTALYWYRQSLGQGLEFLIYFQGNSAPDKSGLPSDRFSAERTGGSVSTLTIQRTQQEDSAVYLCASSLGGQVGSPLHFGNGTRLTVT.

The rearrangement links TRBV2 to TRBJ1-4; 7 nucleotides align to TRBD1. This CDR3 is 15 amino acids long. The junction had 5 bases not matched to a gene; V was cut back by 4 bases and J by 3 bases. Germline assignment: CDR1 SNHLY and CDR2 FYNNEI. The CDR3 region has the DNA TGTGCCAGCAGTGGATGGACAGGTTCTAATGAAAAACTGTTTTTT. It translates to CASSGWTGSNEKLFF.

The gene calls are TRBV4-2 and TRBJ2-3, with a tentative D call TRBD2 (5 bases). CDR3 length: 15 amino acids. The V gene lost 3 bases and the J gene lost 3 bases, with 13 bases spanning the gap. Germline CDR1 reads LGHNA; CDR2 reads YNFKEQ. The CDR3 DNA is TGTGCCAGCAGCCAGGAGCTGTCGGGGACAGATACGCAGTATTTT. Translated, it gives CASSQELSGTDTQYF.

The chain joins TRBV29-1 to TRBJ1-5, with no clear D. Germline V gene lookup returns CDR1 SQVTM and CDR2 ANQGSEA. V lost 2 bases and J 3 bases, leaving 8 bases between the germline ends. The CDR3 has 13 residues. This CDR3 reads CSVESGPNQPQHF. The CDR3 DNA reads TGCAGCGTTGAATCCGGCCCCAATCAGCCCCAGCATTTT. Filled out from reference TRBV29-1 and TRBJ1-5, the complete variable domain reads SAVISQKPSRDICQRGTSLTIQCQVDSQVTMMFWYRQQPGQSLTLIATANQGSEATYESGFVIDKFPISRPNLTFSTLTVSNMSPEDSSIYLCSVESGPNQPQHFGDGTRLSIL.

This clone was recorded a few times. For the CDR3, the DNA is TGTGCCAGCAAGGCAGGGACAGCTAATTCACCCCTCCACTTT. Translated, it gives CASKAGTANSPLHF. The chain links TRBV25-1 to TRBJ1-6; 7 bases are shared with TRBD1. This CDR3 has 14 amino acids. Germline trimming cut 7 bases from V and 6 bases from J; bases unmatched to any gene: 6. The germline gives CDR1 MGHDK, CDR2 SYGVNS.